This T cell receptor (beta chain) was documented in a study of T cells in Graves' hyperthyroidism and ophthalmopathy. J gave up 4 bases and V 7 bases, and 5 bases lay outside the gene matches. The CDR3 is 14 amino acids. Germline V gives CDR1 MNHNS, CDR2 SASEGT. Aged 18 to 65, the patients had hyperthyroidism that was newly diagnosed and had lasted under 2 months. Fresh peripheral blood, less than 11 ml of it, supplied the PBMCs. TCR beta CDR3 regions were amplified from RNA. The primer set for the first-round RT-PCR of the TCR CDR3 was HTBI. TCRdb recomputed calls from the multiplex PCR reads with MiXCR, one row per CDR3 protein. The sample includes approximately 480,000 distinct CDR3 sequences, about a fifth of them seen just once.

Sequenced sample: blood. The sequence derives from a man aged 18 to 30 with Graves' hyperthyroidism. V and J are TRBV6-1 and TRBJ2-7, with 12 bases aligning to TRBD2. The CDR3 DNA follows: TGTGCCAGCACCCTAGCGGGGGGGCTGTACGAGCAGTACTTC. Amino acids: CASTLAGGLYEQYF.